A single sample is the source of the 10 T cell receptor beta chains below, sequenced in a study of T cell repertoires in cytomegalovirus infection (dated by TCRdb to between 2019 and 2020). Their cognate antigens are unknown. The instrument was an Illumina HiSeq 1500. TCRdb's own reprocessing of the public reads used fastp at Q25 and MiXCR and kept productive beta chains. Rows are unified per CDR3 protein, each entry keeping the most common DNA and genes. Recorded for this sample are approximately 910,000 distinct CDR3 sequences; around 32% of them occurred a single time. The ten largest clones add up to 13% of the sample. The treatment or condition label corresponds to: in vitro stimulation with specific CMV peptide epitopes to enrich CMV-specific T cells. The source material was cultured CD8+ T cells from PBMCs, sampled from culture after CMV antigen stimulation. These receptors came from a human donor in good health (CMV status not recorded). Some clones in this sample may be carry-over from other donors' samples.

The chain is built from TRBV4-1 and TRBJ2-3; possible D gene TRBD2, 5 bases. Germline V gene data show CDR1 as MGHRA and CDR2 as YSYEKL. The CDR3 runs to 15 residues. V was trimmed by 5 bases and J by 5 bases, leaving 17 bases between them. CDR3 protein: CASSTRRGQGDTQYF. DNA of the CDR3: TGCGCCAGCAGCACCCGAAGAGGGCAAGGAGATACGCAGTATTTT.

J is TRBJ1-2 and V is TRBV29-1; D is ambiguous. The CDR3 sequence is 11 residues long. Germline loops: CDR1 SQVTM, CDR2 ANQGSEA. V lost 4 bases and J lost 5, with 8 bases in between. The CDR3 is CSVVWDYGYTF. For the CDR3, the DNA is TGCAGCGTTGTTTGGGATTATGGCTACACCTTC.

This clonotype was detected ten times or more. The J gene is TRBJ2-7, the V gene TRBV6-2 or TRBV6-3, with D possibly TRBD1 on 5 matching bases. V gave up 0 bases and J gave up 6 bases, with 15 bases separating them. This CDR3 region has 15 residues. Germline CDR1 is MNHEY and CDR2 is SVGEGT. CDR3 bases: TGTGCCAGCAGTTACTCGCAGGACATCGCCATCGAGCAGTACTTC. The encoded protein is CASSYSQDIAIEQYF.

This sequence joins TRBV7-6 and TRBJ2-2, with D hard to call. Trimming cost V 3 bases and J 2 bases, with 7 bases left between them. This CDR3 contains 14 residues. CDR1 SGHVS and CDR2 FNYEAQ come from the germline V gene. In DNA form, the CDR3 reads TGTGCCAGCAGCTTGCTATTTAACACCGGGGAGCTGTTTTTT. Its protein product is CASSLLFNTGELFF. The full variable domain, completed using reference TRBV7-6 and TRBJ2-2, is GAGVSQSPRYKVTKRGQDVALRCDPISGHVSLYWYRQALGQGPEFLTYFNYEAQQDKSGLPNDRFSAERPEGSISTLTIQRTEQRDSAMYRCASSLLFNTGELFFGEGSRLTVL.

This rearrangement joins TRBV19 to TRBJ2-7, with TRBD2 identical over 9 bases. Germline loops: CDR1 LNHDA, CDR2 SQIVND (reference sequence). The CDR3 contains 14 residues. The V segment lost 4 bases and the J segment 6 bases; nucleotides outside the gene matches: 7. Here the CDR3 DNA reads TGTGCCAGTAGTACGGGGACTAGCTTCGTCGAGCAGTACTTC. Residues: CASSTGTSFVEQYF.

The V gene is TRBV6-6, the J gene TRBJ2-7, with TRBD1 matching over 8 bases. V dropped 5 bases and J dropped 6; count of bases not matched to a gene: 3. The CDR3 spans 12 residues. The germline CDR1 and CDR2 sequences are MNHNY and SVGAGI (reference sequence). The CDR3 sequence: CASSDRGGEQYF. In nucleotides, the CDR3 is TGTGCCAGCAGTGACAGGGGTGGCGAGCAGTACTTC.

This chain connects TRBV2 to TRBJ1-5; D remains ambiguous. The germline V gene encodes CDR1 SNHLY and CDR2 FYNNEI. V was clipped by 1 base and J by 0 bases, with 7 bases between them. The length of the CDR3 is 15 residues. The CDR3 region has the DNA TGTGCCAGCAGTGAAGGGCAAACTAGCAATCAGCCCCAGCATTTT. This sequence encodes CASSEGQTSNQPQHF. The complete variable domain, with remaining parts taken from reference TRBV2 and TRBJ1-5, reads EPEVTQTPSHQVTQMGQEVILRCVPISNHLYFYWYRQILGQKVEFLVSFYNNEISEKSEIFDDQFSVERPDGSNFTLKIRSTKLEDSAMYFCASSEGQTSNQPQHFGDGTRLSIL.

This clonotype was counted ten times or more. J is TRBJ2-5 and V is TRBV12-3 or TRBV12-4, with TRBD2 matching 14 bases. The CDR3 spans 17 residues. V lost 5 bases, J lost 5 bases, and 10 bases stayed unmatched. DNA of the CDR3: TGTGCCAGCAGTCCTGGACTAGCGGGGGGTAACGAGGAGACCCAGTACTTC. The encoded protein is CASSPGLAGGNEETQYF.

V and J are TRBV29-1 and TRBJ2-1, with TRBD2 identical over 9 bases. Losses at the gene ends were 6 bases for V and 2 bases for J; bases not matched to a gene: 8. Germline values: CDR1 SQVTM, CDR2 ANQGSEA. This CDR3 spans 15 amino acids. The DNA of the CDR3 is TGCAGCGTCACATTAGCGGGGGCCACCTACAATGAGCAGTTCTTC. Residues: CSVTLAGATYNEQFF.

The table lists this clonotype with many counts. This chain connects TRBV6-1 to TRBJ1-2; D gene unclear. Germline V gene lookup returns CDR1 MNHNS and CDR2 SASEGT. This CDR3 contains 16 residues. With 3 bases removed from V and 5 bases from J, the gap between germline ends came to 19 bases. DNA for the CDR3: TGTGCCAGCAGTGATCAGAGTTCGGGGATGGGTTATGGCTACACCTTC. Translation: CASSDQSSGMGYGYTF.